The 18 T cell receptor beta chains in this list originate from one sample, sequenced in a study of T-cell memory formation after mild COVID-19 (dated by TCRdb to about 2021). Library preparation employed 5' RACE. Sequencing used an Illumina NovaSeq 6000. The raw public reads went through TCRdb reprocessing: fastp at Q25, MiXCR clone calling, in-frame beta chains kept. For every CDR3 protein sequence, its rows merge into one entry that carries the most common genes and DNA. A total of 340,000 or so distinct CDR3 sequences appear in this sample, approximately 12% of them only once. About a fifth of the sample is held by the ten biggest clonotypes. Sequencing was done on a sample of PBMCs or a T cell subset sorted from them (not recorded which). All receptors come from a man in his late teens or twenties who had mild COVID-19 (a few samples of this study predate the infection). The sample titles of this study are shuffled in the database, so cell type and time point are left out; the donor was told from shared clones.

The chain is built from TRBV2 and TRBJ2-7; TRBD2 matches 7 bases. The CDR3 is made up of 15 amino acids. CDR1 is SNHLY, CDR2 FYNNEI, per germline. V dropped 2 bases and J dropped 2; count of bases not matched to a gene: 6. The CDR3 sequence: CASSERSSGAYEQYF. CDR3 DNA sequence: TGTGCCAGCAGTGAACGATCGAGCGGGGCCTACGAGCAGTACTTC.

This clonotype showed up just a few times. V usage is TRBV3-1 and J usage is TRBJ2-7; D remains ambiguous. Germline CDR1 and CDR2: LGHDT and YNNKEL (reference sequence). With 1 base removed from V and 6 bases from J, the gap between germline ends came to 4 bases. This CDR3 contains 11 residues. CDR3 DNA: TGTGCCAGCAGCCAAGTTTCCGAGCAGTACTTC. Its protein is CASSQVSEQYF.

This sequence joins TRBV4-1 and TRBJ2-7; TRBD1 aligns across 8 bases. CDR1 and CDR2 (germline): MGHRA, YSYEKL. Losses at the gene ends were 4 bases for V and 4 bases for J; bases not matched to a gene: 3. The CDR3 extends over 13 amino acids. CDR3 residues: CASSPRQGYEQYV. The CDR3 DNA follows: TGCGCCAGCAGCCCCCGACAGGGGTACGAGCAGTACGTC.

The table lists this clonotype with a few counts. The V call is TRBV7-8, the J call TRBJ2-1; 8 bases align to TRBD2. Germline-derived CDR1 and CDR2 are SGHVS and FQNEAQ. V lost 5 bases, J lost 11 bases, and 14 bases stayed unmatched. The CDR3 extends over 15 amino acids. In DNA, the CDR3 is TGTGCCAGCAGCCCCCCCCTACTTAGCGGGGCCAAGCAGTTCTTC. Protein product: CASSPPLLSGAKQFF.

This clonotype has a count of ten or more. The chain carries TRBV7-3 and TRBJ2-3; 7 bases line up with TRBD1. The CDR3 runs to 15 residues. After removal of 0 bases from V and 1 base from J, the junction contained 1 base not matched to a gene. CDR1 and CDR2 from the germline V gene are SGHTA and FQGTGA. CDR3 in amino acids: CASSLTGGGTDTQYF. The CDR3 coding sequence is TGTGCCAGCAGCTTAACAGGGGGCGGCACAGATACGCAGTATTTT.

The V call is TRBV7-2, the J call TRBJ2-5; D is unresolved. Trimming pared 2 bases from V and 8 bases from J, leaving 9 bases between. The germline V gene has CDR1 SGHTA and CDR2 FQGNSA. The CDR3 consists of 12 residues. The CDR3 sequence: CASSLYRPTQYF. In DNA form, the CDR3 reads TGTGCCAGCAGCTTATACCGGCCTACCCAGTACTTC.

This clonotype was seen a few times. The CDR3 region has the DNA TGTGCCAGCAGCTTAGAATACAGGGGTGGTGGCTACACCTTC. Its protein product is CASSLEYRGGGYTF. The chain combines TRBV7-2 with TRBJ1-2, with 7 positions matching TRBD1. J gave up 7 bases and V 1 base, and 6 bases lay outside the gene matches. The CDR3 has 14 amino acids. Germline CDR1 is SGHTA and CDR2 is FQGNSA.

This chain connects TRBV20-1 to TRBJ2-2; no clear D gene. Trimming left V 7 bases short and J 1 base short, with 10 bases between. The CDR3 contains 13 residues. Germline lookup yields CDR1 DFQATT and CDR2 SNEGSKA (reference sequence). CDR3 region: CSVRSGNTGELFF. DNA of the CDR3: TGCAGTGTAAGGTCAGGGAACACCGGGGAGCTGTTTTTT.

To note about this clonotype: Given a much more abundant clone one base away, this may be a read error. V and J are TRBV7-2 and TRBJ1-1; D ambiguous. The germline V and J ends were trimmed by 8 bases and 10 bases, with 23 bases remaining between them. Germline loops: CDR1 SGHTA, CDR2 FQGNSA. The CDR3 spans 14 residues. In DNA form, the CDR3 reads TGTGCCAGCCCCGACTGGAATGGTTTGTTGGGAGCTTTCTTT. Its protein product is CASPDWNGLLGAFF.

This clonotype has a handful of counts. The genes are TRBV24-1 and TRBJ2-3; weak D call: TRBD2 (7 bases). The CDR3 consists of 17 residues. Germline CDR1 KGHDR, CDR2 SFDVKD. The germline V and J ends were trimmed by 2 bases and 0 bases, with 14 bases remaining between them. Here the CDR3 DNA reads TGTGCCACCAGTGATTGGGGGGGGGCATCCAGCACAGATACGCAGTATTTT. It codes for CATSDWGGASSTDTQYF.

The chain has TRBV27 and TRBJ1-6; D perhaps matches TRBD1 (5 bases). Germline V CDR1 and CDR2: MNHEY, SMNVEV (reference sequence). This CDR3 is 15 amino acids long. Deletions cut 1 base from V and 6 bases from J, with 10 bases between. CDR3 DNA: TGTGCCAGCAGTTTATACCAGGGCACTAATTCACCCCTCCACTTT. It is translated as CASSLYQGTNSPLHF.

This clonotype was seen only a few times. This chain joins TRBV6-5 and TRBJ1-1; D uncertain. The CDR3 is 12 residues long. Germline CDR1 MNHEY, CDR2 SVGAGI. Between the trimmed V and J ends, which lost 6 bases and 4 bases, there was a span of 9 bases. The CDR3: CASRSQSTEAFF. CDR3 nucleotide sequence: TGTGCCAGCAGGTCCCAGAGCACTGAAGCTTTCTTT.

This clonotype showed up just a few times. The chain combines TRBV28 with TRBJ2-3; 7 bases agree with TRBD1. Germline values: CDR1 MDHEN, CDR2 SYDVKM. Trimming removed 1 base from V and 5 bases from J; junction bases left unmatched: 6. The CDR3 is 15 amino acids. This CDR3 reads CASSLLKGAIDTQYF. CDR3 in DNA: TGTGCCAGCAGTTTATTGAAGGGGGCGATAGATACGCAGTATTTT.

CDR3 sequence reads: CASVRWLNTEAFF. The CDR3 bases are TGTGCCAGCGTCCGCTGGCTGAACACTGAAGCTTTCTTT. This chain links TRBV28 with TRBJ1-1; D gene unclear. Germline-derived CDR1 and CDR2 are MDHEN and SYDVKM. There are 13 residues in the CDR3. V lost 8 bases and J lost 0, with 10 bases in between.

This clonotype has only a few counts. The chain's CDR3 is CAISDHGLAGAGGDTQYF. CDR3 nucleotides: TGTGCCATCAGTGATCACGGACTAGCGGGGGCCGGGGGAGATACGCAGTATTTT. The chain links TRBV10-3 to TRBJ2-3, with TRBD2 identical over 13 bases. The CDR3 length is 18 residues. From germline, CDR1 is ENHRY and CDR2 SYGVKD. Losses at the gene ends were 3 bases for V and 5 bases for J; bases not matched to a gene: 11.

This chain uses TRBV20-1 with TRBJ2-7; maybe TRBD1 (5 bases). CDR3 length: 15 residues. V lost 0 bases and J 4 bases, leaving 16 bases between the germline ends. Germline CDR1 reads DFQATT; CDR2 reads SNEGSKA (reference sequence). CDR3 bases: TGCAGTGCTAGAGATGGGGCGACCGGCCGGTACGAGCAGTACGTC. It codes for CSARDGATGRYEQYV.

This clonotype has just a few counts. In DNA form, the CDR3 reads TGTGCCAGCAGCTGGGCGGGGAACTACGAGCAGTACGTC. Translation: CASSWAGNYEQYV. The chain has TRBV7-2 and TRBJ2-7, with a possible D match to TRBD2 (6 bases). Germline V gene data show CDR1 as SGHTA and CDR2 as FQGNSA. This CDR3 region has 13 residues. Trimming pared 4 bases from V and 3 bases from J, leaving 10 bases between.

This clonotype was recorded at least ten times. The genes are TRBV25-1 and TRBJ1-1; D remains ambiguous. Germline-derived CDR1 and CDR2 are MGHDK and SYGVNS. Trimming took 8 bases from V and 7 from J, leaving 11 bases between them. CDR3 size: 11 residues. CDR3 amino acids: CASRFLGEAFF. CDR3 nucleotides: TGTGCCAGCCGATTCTTGGGTGAAGCTTTCTTT.